This T cell receptor beta chain was observed in a study of cytomegalovirus exposure and HLA in healthy donors. The study, taken as a whole, reports: Researchers counted around 180 TCR beta chains as cytomegalovirus-associated. The authors considered a cluster of highly shared sequence variants likely to be a sequencing artifact. A later look showed TCR association rates differing by HLA locus, highest for DRB1 and lowest for HLA-C.

For this clone: The target antigen is unknown.

The V segment lost 4 bases and the J segment 0 bases; nucleotides outside the gene matches: 0. In germline, CDR1 is LNHNV, CDR2 YYDKDF (reference sequence). The CDR3 is 15 residues long. PCR was performed using 60 Vbeta and 13 Jbeta primers. Some clones are missing from TCRdb's copy, which holds only in-frame ones; the method was immunoSEQ multiplex PCR. The table lists around 150,000 clones, approximately 80% of them singletons. Sequenced material: PBMCs. This sequence joins TRBV15 and TRBJ2-6, with 7 bases identical to TRBD1. The sequence derives from a man between 18 and 29 years old in good health and CMV-seropositive. The CDR3 protein is CATSTGGSGANVLTF. The CDR3 nucleotides read TGTGCCACCAGCACAGGGGGCTCTGGGGCCAACGTCCTGACTTTC.